Listed below are T cell receptor beta chains from one sample, sequenced in a study of T cell responses to AZD1222 COVID-19 vaccine. Sequenced by immunoSEQ multiplex PCR; TCRdb stores in-frame clones only, minus some. The table shows some 25,000 clones, with 85% to 90% occurring only once. The source material was peripheral blood, sampled 28 days after the second AZD1222 dose. The receptors come from an adult who received the AZD1222 COVID-19 vaccine. Both conserved end residues are part of each CDR3. The order of the fields is V gene, D gene, J gene, clone size, CDR3 DNA, CDR3 protein. The D gene is left open where the match is weak. Clone size, where shown, is once, few, many, or a class for clones that have expanded.

V gene: TRBV7-8; D gene: .; J gene: TRBJ1-2; clone size: .; CDR3 DNA: TGTGCCAGCAGCCCCGGACAAGCTAACTATGGCTACACCTTC; CDR3 protein: CASSPGQANYGYTF
V gene: TRBV7-2; D gene: .; J gene: TRBJ2-3; clone size: .; CDR3 DNA: TGTGCCAGCAGATCGCGGGACTCCTCTTTGGCGCAGTATTTT; CDR3 protein: CASRSRDSSLAQYF
V gene: TRBV28; D gene: .; J gene: TRBJ1-3; clone size: .; CDR3 DNA: TGTGCCAGCAGTTTACCGTTTGGCGGAAACACCATATATTTT; CDR3 protein: CASSLPFGGNTIYF
V gene: TRBV21-1; D gene: .; J gene: TRBJ2-7; clone size: .; CDR3 DNA: TGTGCCAGCAGCAACCAGGACATCCCCTACGAGCAGTACTTC; CDR3 protein: CASSNQDIPYEQYF
V gene: TRBV25-1; D gene: .; J gene: TRBJ1-1; clone size: .; CDR3 DNA: TGTGCCAGCAGTGAAAGACAGAACACTGAAGCTTTCTTT; CDR3 protein: CASSERQNTEAFF
V gene: TRBV5-4; D gene: .; J gene: TRBJ2-5; clone size: .; CDR3 DNA: TGTGCCAGCAGCTTGGACCGGGGGACCCAAGAGACCCAGTACTTC; CDR3 protein: CASSLDRGTQETQYF
V gene: TRBV5-1; D gene: TRBD1; J gene: TRBJ2-1; clone size: .; CDR3 DNA: TGCGCCAGCAGCCGACAGGGGGGTGAGCAGTTCTTC; CDR3 protein: CASSRQGGEQFF
V gene: TRBV18; D gene: TRBD1; J gene: TRBJ2-7; clone size: .; CDR3 DNA: TGTGCCAGCTCACCCGGGACAGGGGAATACGAGCAGTACTTC; CDR3 protein: CASSPGTGEYEQYF
V gene: TRBV5-1; D gene: .; J gene: TRBJ2-2; clone size: .; CDR3 DNA: TGCGCCAGCAGCTTGCTCACGAACACCGGGGAGCTGTTTTTT; CDR3 protein: CASSLLTNTGELFF
V gene: TRBV19; D gene: .; J gene: TRBJ1-3; clone size: .; CDR3 DNA: TGTGCCGTACGACCGCTCTCTGGAAACACCATATATTTT; CDR3 protein: CAVRPLSGNTIYF
V gene: TRBV30; D gene: .; J gene: TRBJ1-4; clone size: .; CDR3 DNA: TGTGCCTGGAGTCGGGGGGGCTCTAATGAAAAACTGTTTTTT; CDR3 protein: CAWSRGGSNEKLFF
V gene: TRBV27; D gene: .; J gene: TRBJ1-2; clone size: once; CDR3 DNA: TGTGCCAGCAGTCCTCAGTGGGGGACCTATGGCTACACCTTC; CDR3 protein: CASSPQWGTYGYTF
V gene: TRBV3-1/TRBV3-2; D gene: .; J gene: TRBJ2-7; clone size: .; CDR3 DNA: TGTGCCAGCAGCCAATCTCGGGGCGAGCAGTACTTC; CDR3 protein: CASSQSRGEQYF
V gene: TRBV5-5; D gene: .; J gene: TRBJ2-2; clone size: .; CDR3 DNA: TGTGCCAGCAGCAACCTGAACACCGGGGAGCTGTTTTTT; CDR3 protein: CASSNLNTGELFF
V gene: TRBV5-1; D gene: TRBD1; J gene: TRBJ1-4; clone size: .; CDR3 DNA: TGCGCCAGCAGCTTGGTTTCGGTGGGACAGGGAACGGGTAATTTTGAAAAACTGTTTTTT; CDR3 protein: CASSLVSVGQGTGNFEKLFF
V gene: TRBV18; D gene: .; J gene: TRBJ1-6; clone size: .; CDR3 DNA: TGTGCCAGCTCACCTGACAGGCGATTAAATTCACCCCTCCACTTT; CDR3 protein: CASSPDRRLNSPLHF
V gene: TRBV28; D gene: TRBD1; J gene: TRBJ1-2; clone size: few; CDR3 DNA: TGTGCCAGCAGTCCCGGACAGGGGTCCTATGGCTACACCTTC; CDR3 protein: CASSPGQGSYGYTF
V gene: TRBV7-3; D gene: .; J gene: TRBJ1-2; clone size: .; CDR3 DNA: TGTGCCAGCAGCGGAGGGGGTTCTAACTATGGCTACACCTTC; CDR3 protein: CASSGGGSNYGYTF
V gene: TRBV7-9; D gene: .; J gene: TRBJ2-1; clone size: .; CDR3 DNA: TGTGCCAGCAGCTTAAGTGGGACAAACTACAATGAGCAGTTCTTC; CDR3 protein: CASSLSGTNYNEQFF
V gene: TRBV7-3; D gene: .; J gene: TRBJ2-7; clone size: .; CDR3 DNA: TGTGCCAGCAGCCTGCAGGGTTACTCCTACGAGCAGTACTTC; CDR3 protein: CASSLQGYSYEQYF
V gene: TRBV7-6; D gene: TRBD2; J gene: TRBJ2-1; clone size: .; CDR3 DNA: TGTGCCAGCAGCCCAACCGGGACTAGCGGGGGTTATGAGCAGTTCTTC; CDR3 protein: CASSPTGTSGGYEQFF
V gene: TRBV5-6; D gene: .; J gene: TRBJ2-2; clone size: few; CDR3 DNA: TGTGCCAGCAGCTTGTTGCCAGCCACCGGGGAGCTGTTTTTT; CDR3 protein: CASSLLPATGELFF
V gene: TRBV5-1; D gene: TRBD1; J gene: TRBJ2-1; clone size: .; CDR3 DNA: TGCGCCAGCAGCTTGGAAGCGAGGGTCGGGACAGTCTACAATGAGCAGTTCTTC; CDR3 protein: CASSLEARVGTVYNEQFF
V gene: TRBV3-1/TRBV3-2; D gene: .; J gene: TRBJ2-4; clone size: .; CDR3 DNA: TGTGCCAGCAGCCAAGCAGAAAACATTCAGTACTTC; CDR3 protein: CASSQAENIQYF
V gene: TRBV3-1/TRBV3-2; D gene: .; J gene: TRBJ2-7; clone size: .; CDR3 DNA: TGTGCCAGCAGCCAAGATGGAAGGGCCTACGAGCAGTACTTC; CDR3 protein: CASSQDGRAYEQYF
V gene: TRBV18; D gene: .; J gene: TRBJ1-1; clone size: .; CDR3 DNA: TGTGCCAGCTCACCAGACAGTATGAACACTGAAGCTTTCTTT; CDR3 protein: CASSPDSMNTEAFF
V gene: TRBV19; D gene: .; J gene: TRBJ2-3; clone size: .; CDR3 DNA: TGTGCCAGTAGTACGACAGGCCCTTCCACAGATACGCAGTATTTT; CDR3 protein: CASSTTGPSTDTQYF
V gene: TRBV6-2/TRBV6-3; D gene: TRBD1; J gene: TRBJ2-1; clone size: .; CDR3 DNA: TGTGCCAGCAGTGCTGGGACAGAAAACAATGAGCAGTTCTTC; CDR3 protein: CASSAGTENNEQFF
V gene: TRBV5-1; D gene: TRBD1; J gene: TRBJ1-2; clone size: .; CDR3 DNA: TGCGCCAGCAGCCAAAGGGGACAGGGGGCATCTAACTATGGCTACACCTTC; CDR3 protein: CASSQRGQGASNYGYTF
V gene: TRBV6-5; D gene: TRBD1; J gene: TRBJ1-3; clone size: once; CDR3 DNA: TGTGCCAGCAGTCGGGACAGGGCGCCCGGAAACACCATATATTTT; CDR3 protein: CASSRDRAPGNTIYF
V gene: TRBV15; D gene: .; J gene: TRBJ2-5; clone size: .; CDR3 DNA: TGTGCCACCAGCAGAGGAACGACGGGACGTAGTGAGACCCAGTACTTC; CDR3 protein: CATSRGTTGRSETQYF
V gene: TRBV5-1; D gene: .; J gene: TRBJ1-2; clone size: .; CDR3 DNA: TGCGCCAGCGACACGGGCCAAGGGGGAGCTAACTATGGCTACACCTTC; CDR3 protein: CASDTGQGGANYGYTF
V gene: TRBV27; D gene: .; J gene: TRBJ1-1; clone size: .; CDR3 DNA: TGTGCCAGCAGTTTACAGGGGACGAACACTGAAGCTTTCTTT; CDR3 protein: CASSLQGTNTEAFF
V gene: TRBV6-1; D gene: .; J gene: TRBJ1-5; clone size: .; CDR3 DNA: TGTGCCAGCAGTGAAGTTCACGGGAATCAGCCCCAGCATTTT; CDR3 protein: CASSEVHGNQPQHF
V gene: TRBV2; D gene: TRBD1; J gene: TRBJ1-2; clone size: .; CDR3 DNA: TGTGCCAGCAGTGAGGACAGGGTTATTTATGGCTACACCTTC; CDR3 protein: CASSEDRVIYGYTF
V gene: TRBV28; D gene: .; J gene: TRBJ2-3; clone size: .; CDR3 DNA: TGTGCCAGCAGTTTACCGGGAAGGGGGGAAGATACGCAGTATTTT; CDR3 protein: CASSLPGRGEDTQYF
V gene: TRBV21-1; D gene: .; J gene: TRBJ2-1; clone size: .; CDR3 DNA: TGTGCCAGCAGCACAGGGGACCGGGGGGATTACAATGAGCAGTTCTTC; CDR3 protein: CASSTGDRGDYNEQFF
V gene: TRBV14; D gene: .; J gene: TRBJ1-1; clone size: once; CDR3 DNA: TGTGCCAGCAGCCATACAGGGCCGAGGAACACTGAAGCTTTCTTT; CDR3 protein: CASSHTGPRNTEAFF
V gene: TRBV5-1; D gene: .; J gene: TRBJ1-6; clone size: few; CDR3 DNA: TGCGCCAGCAGCTTCGGGACTCAGGATGGTAATTCACCCCTCCACTTT; CDR3 protein: CASSFGTQDGNSPLHF
V gene: TRBV15; D gene: .; J gene: TRBJ2-1; clone size: .; CDR3 DNA: TGTGCCACCAGCAATGGGGCGAGCTCCTACAATGAGCAGTTCTTC; CDR3 protein: CATSNGASSYNEQFF
V gene: TRBV5-1; D gene: TRBD1; J gene: TRBJ2-7; clone size: .; CDR3 DNA: TGCGCCAGCAGCCAAGCGACAGGGGGCTACGAGCAGTACTTC; CDR3 protein: CASSQATGGYEQYF
V gene: TRBV7-2; D gene: .; J gene: TRBJ1-1; clone size: .; CDR3 DNA: TGTGCCAGCAGCTTATCGATTCCGGGACACAGGAACACTGAAGCTTTCTTT; CDR3 protein: CASSLSIPGHRNTEAFF